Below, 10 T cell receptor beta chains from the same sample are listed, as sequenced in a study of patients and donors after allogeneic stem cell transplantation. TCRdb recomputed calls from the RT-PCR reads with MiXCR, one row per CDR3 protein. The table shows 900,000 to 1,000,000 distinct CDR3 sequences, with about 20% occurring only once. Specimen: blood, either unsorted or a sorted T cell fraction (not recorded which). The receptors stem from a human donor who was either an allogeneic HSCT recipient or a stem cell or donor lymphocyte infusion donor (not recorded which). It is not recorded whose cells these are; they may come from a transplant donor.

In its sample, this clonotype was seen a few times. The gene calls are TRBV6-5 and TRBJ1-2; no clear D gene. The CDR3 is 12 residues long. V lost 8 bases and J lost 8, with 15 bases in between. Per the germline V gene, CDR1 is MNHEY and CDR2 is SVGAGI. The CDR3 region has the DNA TGTGCCAGCCTATCCGGGGAGTGGGGCTACACCTTC. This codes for CASLSGEWGYTF.

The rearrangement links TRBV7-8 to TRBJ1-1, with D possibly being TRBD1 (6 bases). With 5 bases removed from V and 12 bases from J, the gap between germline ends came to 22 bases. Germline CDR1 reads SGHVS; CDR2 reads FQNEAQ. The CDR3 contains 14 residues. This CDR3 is CASSARGGPGESFF. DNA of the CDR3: TGTGCCAGCAGCGCCCGAGGGGGACCAGGGGAATCTTTCTTT.

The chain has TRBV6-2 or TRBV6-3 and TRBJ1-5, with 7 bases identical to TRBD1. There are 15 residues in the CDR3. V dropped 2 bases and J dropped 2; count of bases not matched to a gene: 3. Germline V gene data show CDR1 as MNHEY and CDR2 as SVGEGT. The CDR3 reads CASSYTTGGNQPQHF. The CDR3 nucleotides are TGTGCCAGCAGTTACACCACAGGGGGCAATCAGCCCCAGCATTTT.

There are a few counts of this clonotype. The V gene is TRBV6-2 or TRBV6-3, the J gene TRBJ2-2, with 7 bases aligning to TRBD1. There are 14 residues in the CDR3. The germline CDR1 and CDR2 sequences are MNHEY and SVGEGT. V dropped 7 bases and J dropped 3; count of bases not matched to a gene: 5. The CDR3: CASIIDRDTGELFF. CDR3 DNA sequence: TGTGCCAGCATCATCGACAGGGACACCGGGGAGCTGTTTTTT.

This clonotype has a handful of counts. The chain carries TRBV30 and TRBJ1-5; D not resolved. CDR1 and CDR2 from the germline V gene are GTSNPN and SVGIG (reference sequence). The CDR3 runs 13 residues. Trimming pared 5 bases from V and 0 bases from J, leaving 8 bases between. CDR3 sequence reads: CAWAWDSNQPQHF. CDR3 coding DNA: TGTGCCTGGGCCTGGGATAGCAATCAGCCCCAGCATTTT. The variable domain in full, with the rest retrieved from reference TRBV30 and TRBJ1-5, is SQTIHQWPATLVQPVGSPLSLECTVEGTSNPNLYWYRQAAGRGLQLLFYSVGIGQISSEVPQNLSASRPQDRQFILSSKKLLLSDSGFYLCAWAWDSNQPQHFGDGTRLSIL.

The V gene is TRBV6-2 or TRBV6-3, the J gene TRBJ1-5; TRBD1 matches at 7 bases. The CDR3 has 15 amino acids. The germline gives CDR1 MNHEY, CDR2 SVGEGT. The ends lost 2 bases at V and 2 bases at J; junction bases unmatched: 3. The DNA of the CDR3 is TGTGCCAGCAGTTACGGGACAGATCGCAATCAGCCCCAGCATTTT. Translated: CASSYGTDRNQPQHF.

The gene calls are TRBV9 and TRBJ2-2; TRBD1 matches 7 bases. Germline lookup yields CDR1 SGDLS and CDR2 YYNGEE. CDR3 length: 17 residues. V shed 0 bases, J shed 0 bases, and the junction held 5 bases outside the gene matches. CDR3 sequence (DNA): TGTGCCAGCAGCGTAGCTACGGGACAGACGAACACCGGGGAGCTGTTTTTT. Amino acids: CASSVATGQTNTGELFF.

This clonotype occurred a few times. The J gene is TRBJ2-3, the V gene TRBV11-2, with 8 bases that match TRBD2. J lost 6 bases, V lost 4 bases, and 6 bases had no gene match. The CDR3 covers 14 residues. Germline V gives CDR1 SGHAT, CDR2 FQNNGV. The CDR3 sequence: CASSSSGGLDTQYF. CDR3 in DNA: TGTGCCAGCAGCTCTTCGGGGGGGCTGGATACGCAGTATTTT.

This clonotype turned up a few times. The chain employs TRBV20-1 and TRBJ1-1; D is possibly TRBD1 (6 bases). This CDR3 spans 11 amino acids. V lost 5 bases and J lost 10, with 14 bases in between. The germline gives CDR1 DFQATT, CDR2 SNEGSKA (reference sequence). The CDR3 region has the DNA TGCAGTGCTCCCCACAGGGAATCAGCTTTCTTT. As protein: CSAPHRESAFF.

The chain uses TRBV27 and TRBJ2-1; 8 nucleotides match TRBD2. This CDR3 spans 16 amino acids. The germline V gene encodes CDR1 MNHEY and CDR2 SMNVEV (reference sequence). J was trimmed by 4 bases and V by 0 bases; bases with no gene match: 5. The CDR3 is CASSLSAGGPYNEQFF. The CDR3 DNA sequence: TGTGCCAGCAGTTTATCGGCGGGAGGTCCTTACAATGAGCAGTTCTTC.